The sequence of this T cell receptor (beta chain) was determined in a study of OX40 agonist ivuxolimab in advanced cancers. The overall study: Each patient was given ivuxolimab into a vein every 2 weeks, at 0.01 to 10 mg/kg.

Regarding the study as a whole: Normalized T-cell clonal expansion was also low in a subset of nonresponders.

The germline gives CDR1 SGHRS, CDR2 YFSETQ. V lost 6 bases, J lost 1 base, and 12 bases lay in between. CDR3 size: 14 residues. Some clones are missing from TCRdb's copy, which holds only in-frame ones; the method was immunoSEQ multiplex PCR. The sample lists 65,000 to 90,000 clones, approximately 91% occurring once. Points on this clone: Its antigen remains unidentified.

Material: CD4+ or CD8+ T cells sorted from blood, obtained in a trial of the OX40 agonist ivuxolimab. The sequence was collected from an adult with an advanced solid tumor such as melanoma, head and neck, liver or kidney cancer. The V gene is TRBV5-1, the J gene TRBJ2-3; D unclear. The CDR3 loop is CASKLRVGTDTQYF. DNA of the CDR3: TGCGCCAGCAAACTTAGGGTCGGCACAGATACGCAGTATTTT.